In this sample, the clone carrying this T cell receptor beta chain turned up many times. Its antigen is not known. This entry belongs to a study of T-cell reconstitution after alpha-beta-depleted transplantation in children. Study-level points and caveats: In patients about two months after transplant, alpha-beta T cells reportedly arose from several hundred expanded graft clones. At one year after transplant, newly produced T cells mostly accounted for T-cell counts and diversity.

Unique molecular identifiers were used in preparing the TCRbeta library. One entry per CDR3 protein results from TCRdb running MiXCR on the PCR reads. This sample has hundreds of thousands of distinct CDR3 sequences, with roughly 8% found just once. The length of the CDR3 is 13 residues. The V gene lost 8 bases and the J gene lost 8 bases, with 18 bases spanning the gap. This sequence joins TRBV12-3 or TRBV12-4 and TRBJ1-2, with D hard to call. This clonotype was obtained from a male patient younger than 18 who had a stem cell transplant for acute lymphoblastic leukemia, so the T cells may come from the graft donor. The material sequenced was PBMCs, mostly from graft donor cells, taken 180 days after TCRalphabeta/CD19-depleted stem cell transplant. The CDR3 DNA sequence: TGTGCCAGCTCTAATAGAAGGGTATACGGCTACACCTTC. Residues: CASSNRRVYGYTF.